Each of the 23 T cell receptor beta chains below was sequenced from the same sample in a study of blood T cells in healthy people across ages. Then a second PCR, running about 6 to 12 cycles, was carried out with a sample-barcoded 5' primer and a J-beta primer mix. TCRdb re-analysed the 5' RACE reads in MiXCR, keeping a single row per CDR3 protein. The sample lists 800,000 to 950,000 distinct CDR3 sequences; under 50% were seen once. Sequencing was performed on blood. These receptors came from a man aged 30 to 45 in good health.

The chain couples TRBV20-1 to TRBJ1-5, with D tentatively TRBD1 (6 bases). V gave up 5 bases and J gave up 2 bases, with 13 bases separating them. This CDR3 contains 14 residues. The germline CDR1 and CDR2 sequences are DFQATT and SNEGSKA (reference sequence). DNA for the CDR3: TGCAGTGCTCTCCGGGGGGGCGGCAATCAGCCCCAGCATTTT. Its protein product is CSALRGGGNQPQHF.

The chain uses TRBV2 and TRBJ2-5, with 7 bases fitting TRBD1. The CDR3 has 14 amino acids. The trim removed 3 bases at V and 4 bases at J, leaving 5 bases unmatched. Germline V gene data show CDR1 as SNHLY and CDR2 as FYNNEI. The CDR3 region is CASSDEQGRETQYF. For the CDR3, the DNA is TGTGCCAGCAGTGATGAACAGGGGAGAGAGACCCAGTACTTC.

The chain couples TRBV10-3 to TRBJ1-1, with 7 bases that match TRBD1. Germline lookup yields CDR1 ENHRY and CDR2 SYGVKD. This CDR3 region has 12 residues. J gave up 4 bases and V 7 bases, and 3 bases lay outside the gene matches. The CDR3 protein is CAITSGGTEAFF. The CDR3 region has the DNA TGTGCCATCACCTCAGGGGGCACTGAAGCTTTCTTT.

This clonotype showed up just a few times. The chain carries TRBV7-9 and TRBJ2-7; a weak D match, TRBD2 (5 bases). CDR1 and CDR2 from the germline V gene are SEHNR and FQNEAQ (reference sequence). With 6 bases removed from V and 5 bases from J, the gap between germline ends came to 14 bases. This CDR3 has 13 amino acids. The CDR3 region is CASRGPRRNEQYF. The CDR3, as DNA: TGTGCCAGCAGAGGACCCCGGAGGAACGAGCAGTACTTC.

This clonotype was observed once. One junction end disagrees with the germline gene, perhaps due to a read error. The V call is TRBV29-1, the J call TRBJ2-1; 12 nucleotides agree with TRBD1. CDR3 length: 15 amino acids. Germline CDR1 SQVTM, CDR2 ANQGSEA. DNA of the CDR3: TGCAGTGTTGTTGGGGGACAGGGGGCGTACAATGAGCAGTTCTTC. This codes for CSVVGGQGAYNEQFF.

The rearrangement uses TRBV6-6 and TRBJ2-1; 7 nucleotides match TRBD2. Germline assignment: CDR1 MNHNY and CDR2 SVGAGI (reference sequence). With 6 bases clipped from V and 7 bases from J, the junction kept 6 bases outside the gene matches. This CDR3 comprises 13 residues. The chain's CDR3 is CASRGGLANEQFF. DNA of the CDR3: TGTGCCAGCAGGGGGGGGTTGGCGAATGAGCAGTTCTTC.

CDR3 loop: CSVEAVPGLAGDQETQYF. CDR3 bases: TGCAGCGTTGAAGCCGTCCCGGGACTAGCGGGGGACCAAGAGACCCAGTACTTC. The rearrangement links TRBV29-1 to TRBJ2-5; TRBD2 aligns across 14 bases. Germline CDR1 SQVTM, CDR2 ANQGSEA. Trimming took 1 base from V and 0 from J; bases not matched to a gene: 7. This CDR3 contains 18 residues.

The rearrangement links TRBV20-1 to TRBJ1-1; tentative D call: TRBD1 (5 bases). Germline V gene sequence: CDR1 DFQATT, CDR2 SNEGSKA (reference sequence). The CDR3 runs 14 residues. The V end lost 6 bases, the J end lost 1 base, and 15 bases lay between the germline ends. Written as DNA, the CDR3 is TGCAGTGCCCCCAGGCGGGGGACGAACACTGAAGCTTTCTTT. Protein product: CSAPRRGTNTEAFF.

This clonotype was seen more than once but under ten times. The chain employs TRBV5-1 and TRBJ1-1, with a possible D match to TRBD1 (6 bases). Trimming stripped 0 bases from V and 7 bases from J, with 10 bases between. The CDR3 runs 13 residues. The germline gives CDR1 SGHRS, CDR2 YFSETQ. The CDR3 region has the DNA TGCGCCAGCAGCTTGGCACAGGGCTATGAAGCTTTCTTT. This encodes CASSLAQGYEAFF.

The V call is TRBV5-5, the J call TRBJ1-5; maybe TRBD1 (6 bases). CDR1 and CDR2 from the germline V gene are SGHKS and YYEKEE (reference sequence). The CDR3 covers 15 residues. V gave up 7 bases and J gave up 3 bases, with 17 bases separating them. The CDR3 nucleotides read TGTGCCAGCGATTCTCGGGCAGGGGTCAATCAGCCCCAGCATTTT. Its protein is CASDSRAGVNQPQHF.

This clonotype is a singleton in its sample. Lacking the conserved final phenylalanine or tryptophan, this CDR3 likely reflects a read error. V gene TRBV12-3 or TRBV12-4 combines with J gene TRBJ2-3, with D unclear. V was shortened by 6 bases and J by 1 base, with 11 bases between the two germline ends. The CDR3 is 14 amino acids. The CDR3 bases are TGTGCCAGCAGGCGTAGACTGGGCACAGATACGCAGTATTCT. It is translated as CASRRRLGTDTQYS.

The chain uses TRBV10-3 and TRBJ1-2, with D uncertain. The length of the CDR3 is 13 residues. V lost 3 bases, J lost 4 bases, and 9 bases lay in between. CDR1 and CDR2 from the germline V gene are ENHRY and SYGVKD. The CDR3 region has the DNA TGTGCCATCAGTGATGCAGTTCTCTATGGCTACACCTTC. Translated, it gives CAISDAVLYGYTF.

Turning to this clonotype: A much larger clone differs from this one at a single base, so this may be a read error. This rearrangement joins TRBV10-3 to TRBJ2-7; 9 bases map to TRBD1. Germline-derived CDR1 and CDR2 are ENHRY and SYGVKD. This CDR3 is built from 13 residues. Germline trimming cut 10 bases from V and 3 bases from J; bases unmatched to any gene: 7. CDR3 nucleotides: TGTGCCAGCGTTGACAGGGGGAACTACGAGCAGTACTTC. Residues: CASVDRGNYEQYF.

The chain recombines TRBV28 with TRBJ1-1; 7 bases are a match to TRBD1. Losses at the gene ends were 4 bases for V and 4 bases for J; bases not matched to a gene: 9. The CDR3 extends over 15 amino acids. Per germline, CDR1 MDHEN and CDR2 SYDVKM. The CDR3 DNA reads as TGTGCCAGCAGTTCCTACAATCGACAGGGCACTGAAGCTTTCTTT. Amino acid sequence: CASSSYNRQGTEAFF.

The V gene is TRBV9, the J gene TRBJ1-5, with D possibly matching TRBD1 (5 bases). This CDR3 is built from 14 residues. Germline CDR1 reads SGDLS; CDR2 reads YYNGEE. Trimming left V 3 bases short and J 6 bases short, with 13 bases between. CDR3 amino acids: CASSAAREGQPQHF. Here the CDR3 DNA reads TGTGCCAGCAGCGCTGCCAGGGAGGGTCAGCCCCAGCATTTT.

V gene TRBV20-1 combines with J gene TRBJ1-2, with 8 bases aligning to TRBD1. CDR1 and CDR2 from the germline V gene are DFQATT and SNEGSKA (reference sequence). V was pared by 0 bases and J by 4 bases, with 7 bases of the junction left unmatched. The CDR3 spans 15 residues. Here the CDR3 reads CSARDAQGAPYGYTF. The DNA of the CDR3 is TGCAGTGCTAGAGATGCGCAGGGGGCTCCCTATGGCTACACCTTC.

The chain links TRBV12-3 or TRBV12-4 to TRBJ1-5, with 8 positions matching TRBD1. The junction had 10 bases not matched to a gene; V was cut back by 6 bases and J by 3 bases. The CDR3 totals 16 residues. The CDR3 sequence: CASSHRTGGDNQPQHF. The CDR3 bases are TGTGCCAGCAGCCACCGTACAGGGGGGGACAATCAGCCCCAGCATTTT.

The chain has TRBV24-1 and TRBJ2-4; D call uncertain. V was pared by 2 bases and J by 0 bases, with 4 bases between. The CDR3 spans 14 residues. Germline CDR1 KGHDR, CDR2 SFDVKD. In DNA form, the CDR3 reads TGTGCCACCAGTGATTCAAGAGCCAAAAACATTCAGTACTTC. Amino acid sequence: CATSDSRAKNIQYF.

V gene TRBV11-2 combines with J gene TRBJ2-7, with no clear D. The ends were cut back, 0 bases at V and 6 bases at J, with 6 bases in the middle. The CDR3 is made up of 12 amino acids. Germline assignment: CDR1 SGHAT and CDR2 FQNNGV. Written as DNA, the CDR3 is TGTGCCAGCAGCTTAGATCGTATCGAGCAGTACTTC. Its translation is CASSLDRIEQYF.

Only a few counts were recorded for this clonotype. The chain couples TRBV27 to TRBJ2-5; tentatively, D is TRBD2 (5 bases). The CDR3 spans 14 residues. Germline lookup yields CDR1 MNHEY and CDR2 SMNVEV (reference sequence). V lost 2 bases and J 4 bases, leaving 11 bases between the germline ends. The CDR3, as DNA: TGTGCCAGCAGTTTAGAGGGCATTTTAGAGACCCAGTACTTC. It encodes CASSLEGILETQYF.

The chain couples TRBV20-1 to TRBJ1-6; the match to TRBD1 covers 8 bases. The CDR3 contains 16 residues. After removal of 1 base from V and 1 base from J, the junction contained 3 bases not matched to a gene. Germline assignment: CDR1 DFQATT and CDR2 SNEGSKA (reference sequence). CDR3 bases: TGCAGTGCTAGAGCCCAGGGGGCTTCCTATAATTCACCCCTCCACTTT. Translating it yields CSARAQGASYNSPLHF.

This clonotype occurred many times. The rearrangement joins TRBV5-1 to TRBJ2-3; D may match TRBD1 or TRBD2 (6 bases each). The V end lost 0 bases, the J end lost 2 bases, and 10 bases lay between the germline ends. The CDR3 spans 15 residues. CDR1 and CDR2 from the germline V gene are SGHRS and YFSETQ. CDR3 in amino acids: CASSLEPGATDTQYF. CDR3 in DNA: TGCGCCAGCAGCTTGGAACCGGGGGCCACAGATACGCAGTATTTT.

The chain recombines TRBV11-1 with TRBJ1-1; D remains unclear. The CDR3 length is 16 residues. Trimming removed 5 bases from V and 2 bases from J, with 18 bases in between. Germline CDR1 reads SGHAT; CDR2 reads FQDESV (reference sequence). In nucleotides, the CDR3 is TGTGCCAGCAGCCATAGGTTGACACGCCTTAACACTGAAGCTTTCTTT. This translates into CASSHRLTRLNTEAFF.